Listed below are T cell receptor beta chains from one sample, sequenced in a study of T cells expressing NK-cell markers. TCRdb re-called the 5' RACE reads, yielding one record per CDR3 amino acid sequence without DNA. This sample contains 550,000 or so distinct CDR3 sequences. Material for sequencing was blood T cells: a sorted CD56 or NKG2C T cell subset, CD4+ or CD8+ T cells, or bulk PBMC T cells (not recorded which). Receptors were obtained from a man aged 18 to 30 in good health. CDR3s include the opening cysteine and the closing phenylalanine or tryptophan. Fields, in order: CDR3 length, V gene, J gene, CDR3 protein.

13	TRBV12-3/TRBV12-4	TRBJ2-2	CASSPSTNGELFF
14	TRBV28	TRBJ2-7	CASGGLAGVNEQYF
11	TRBV20-1	TRBJ2-7	CSARKAGLQYF
15	TRBV4-1	TRBJ1-5	CASSQEGGPYQPQHF
14	TRBV5-1	TRBJ2-3	CASSLDLGPDTQYF
13	TRBV28	TRBJ2-4	CASSLTGKYIQYF
15	TRBV20-1	TRBJ2-3	CSAREDREVRDTQYF
15	TRBV12-3/TRBV12-4	TRBJ1-1	CASSFRAGESTEAFF
12	TRBV27	TRBJ2-1	CASSSQTNEQFF
14	TRBV7-2	TRBJ2-7	CASSGRVLAYEQYF
13	TRBV30	TRBJ2-7	CAWMTGVATEQYF
16	TRBV6-1	TRBJ2-2	CASSAGTSGSPGELFF
15	TRBV23-1	TRBJ2-6	CASSHGFSGANVLTF
17	TRBV6-5	TRBJ2-1	CASSSRVEAGESNEQFF
16	TRBV27	TRBJ2-4	CASSLLGQGVKNIQYF
12	TRBV5-1	TRBJ2-5	CASSSPQETQYF
12	TRBV15	TRBJ2-7	CATSRDGAGQYF
13	TRBV29-1	TRBJ2-7	CSAWRQGGYEQYF
15	TRBV6-1	TRBJ1-3	CASSAPAGAGNTIYF
16	TRBV13	TRBJ1-1	CASSLGGTGYNTEAFF
20	TRBV6-1	TRBJ2-3	CASSRTTGLLAGGRSDTQYF
12	TRBV28	TRBJ2-1	CASSRDIYEQFF
13	TRBV10-3	TRBJ2-1	CANLAGENNEQFF
17	TRBV3-1	TRBJ2-3	CASSQEVAGFSTDTQYF
12	TRBV12-5	TRBJ2-1	CASGLVWDQQFF
15	TRBV9	TRBJ2-7	CASSVRGQGNYEQYF
14	TRBV6-2/TRBV6-3	TRBJ1-2	CASTRSGANYGYTF
15	TRBV10-3	TRBJ2-1	CAIRATSGSLNEQFF
17	TRBV12-3/TRBV12-4	TRBJ1-5	CASSLVLGGTLNQPQHF
16	TRBV12-3/TRBV12-4	TRBJ2-5	CASTWAPLAAKGTQYF
11	TRBV2	TRBJ1-1	CAGGQNTEAFF
12	TRBV5-1	TRBJ2-5	CASSLDIETQYF
16	TRBV4-2	TRBJ2-4	CASSLTTGTTRDIQYF
16	TRBV12-3/TRBV12-4	TRBJ2-7	CASSFVRGGGRNEQYF
16	TRBV5-1	TRBJ2-2	CASSLELPLLAGELFF
16	TRBV15	TRBJ2-3	CATSRRLAGGGDTQYF
19	TRBV18	TRBJ2-1	CASSPLLPSGTGIYNEQFF
16	TRBV9	TRBJ1-3	CASSVGTPPDGNTIYF
18	TRBV5-1	TRBJ2-5	CASSLEQPGLAIPETQYF
14	TRBV5-1	TRBJ2-7	CASSAATGSYEQYF
15	TRBV12-3/TRBV12-4	TRBJ1-5	CASSRQGDSNQPQHF
13	TRBV7-9	TRBJ2-1	CASSQQGSNEQFF
12	TRBV29-1	TRBJ2-7	CSVRDSLYEQYF
15	TRBV6-1	TRBJ2-5	CASSEPGRGLETQYF
14	TRBV30	TRBJ2-3	CAWSPSNNTDTQYF
15	TRBV29-1	TRBJ2-3	CSAAGLAGGLDTQYF
19	TRBV12-3/TRBV12-4	TRBJ2-5	CASSLVLGTSTSYQETQYF